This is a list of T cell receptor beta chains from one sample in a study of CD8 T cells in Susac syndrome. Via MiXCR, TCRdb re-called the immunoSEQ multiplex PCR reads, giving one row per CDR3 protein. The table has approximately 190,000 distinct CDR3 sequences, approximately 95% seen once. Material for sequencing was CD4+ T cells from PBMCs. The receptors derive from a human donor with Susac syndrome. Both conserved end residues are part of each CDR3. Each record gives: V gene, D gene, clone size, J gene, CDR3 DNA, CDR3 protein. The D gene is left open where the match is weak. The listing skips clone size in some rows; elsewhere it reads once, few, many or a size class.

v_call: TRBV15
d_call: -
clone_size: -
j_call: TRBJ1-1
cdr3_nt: TGTGCCACCAGCAGGAAGGGACCCACTGAAGCTTTCTTT
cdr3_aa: CATSRKGPTEAFF

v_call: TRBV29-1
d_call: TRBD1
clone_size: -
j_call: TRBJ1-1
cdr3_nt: TGCAGCGTGCCGAGGACAGGGGTGAACACTGAAGCTTTCTTT
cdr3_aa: CSVPRTGVNTEAFF

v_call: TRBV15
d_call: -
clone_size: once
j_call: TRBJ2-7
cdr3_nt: TGTGCCACCAGCAGAGATTTTAGTGGGCTCCGGAACTACGAGCAGTACTTC
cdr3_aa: CATSRDFSGLRNYEQYF

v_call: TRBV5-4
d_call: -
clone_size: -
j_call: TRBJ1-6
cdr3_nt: TGTGCCAGCAGCTTCCCCACGACGGCACCTCGTAATTCACCCCTCCACTTT
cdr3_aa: CASSFPTTAPRNSPLHF

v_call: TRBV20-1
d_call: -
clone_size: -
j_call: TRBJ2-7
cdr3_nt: TGCAGTGCTTTGGACATTGGCGGGCCAAACTACGAGCAGTACTTC
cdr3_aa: CSALDIGGPNYEQYF

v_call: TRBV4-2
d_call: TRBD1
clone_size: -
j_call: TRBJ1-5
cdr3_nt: TGTGCCAGCAGCCAAGAGGGGACAGGGGGCGGTAATGGTCAGCCCCAGCATTTT
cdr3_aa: CASSQEGTGGGNGQPQHF

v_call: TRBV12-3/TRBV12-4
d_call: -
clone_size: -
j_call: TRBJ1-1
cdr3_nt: TGTGCCAGCAGTTTGGGACACATGAACACTGAAGCTTTCTTT
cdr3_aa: CASSLGHMNTEAFF

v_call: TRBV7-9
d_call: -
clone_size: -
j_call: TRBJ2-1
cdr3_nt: TGTGCCAGCAGCTTAACCGCTTTGGGGAATGAGCAGTTCTTC
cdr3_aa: CASSLTALGNEQFF

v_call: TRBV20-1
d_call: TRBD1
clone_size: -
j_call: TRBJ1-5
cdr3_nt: TGCAGTGCTGGCCGGACAGGGTTTAGCAATCAGCCCCAGCATTTT
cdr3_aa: CSAGRTGFSNQPQHF

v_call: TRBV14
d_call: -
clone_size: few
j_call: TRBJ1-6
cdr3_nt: TGTGCCAGCAGCTCTACAAGGGGACGTTATTCACCCCTCCACTTT
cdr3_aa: CASSSTRGRYSPLHF

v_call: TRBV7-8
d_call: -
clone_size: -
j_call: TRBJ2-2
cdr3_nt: TGTGCCAGCAGCTTAGGGGTCGACGGGGAGCTGTTTTTT
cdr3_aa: CASSLGVDGELFF

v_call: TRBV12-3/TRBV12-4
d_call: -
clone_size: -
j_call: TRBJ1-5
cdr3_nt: TGTGCCAGCAGTTGGGACTGGCAGACTCAGCCCCAGCATTTT
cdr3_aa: CASSWDWQTQPQHF

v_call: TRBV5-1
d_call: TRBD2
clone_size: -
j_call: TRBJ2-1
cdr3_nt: TGCGCCAGCAGCCAGAGCGGGGGGGCCATAAATGAGCAGTTCTTC
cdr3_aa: CASSQSGGAINEQFF

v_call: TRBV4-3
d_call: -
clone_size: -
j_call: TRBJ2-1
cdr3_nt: TGCGCCAGCAGCCAAGCCCGGGGACCCTACAATGAGCAGTTCTTC
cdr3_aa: CASSQARGPYNEQFF

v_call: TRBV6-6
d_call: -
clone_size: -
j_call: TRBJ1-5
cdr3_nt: TGTGTCTGCGCGGGGGTGGGCAATCAGCCCCAGCATTTT
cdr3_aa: CVCAGVGNQPQHF

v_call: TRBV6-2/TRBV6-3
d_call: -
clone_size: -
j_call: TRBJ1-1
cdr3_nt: TGTGCCAGCGGGGAGTACACTGAAGCTTTCTTT
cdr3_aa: CASGEYTEAFF

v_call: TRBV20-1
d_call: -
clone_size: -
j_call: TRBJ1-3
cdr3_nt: TGCAGTGCTAGTAGACCGGGAAGCTCTGGAAACACCATATATTTT
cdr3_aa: CSASRPGSSGNTIYF

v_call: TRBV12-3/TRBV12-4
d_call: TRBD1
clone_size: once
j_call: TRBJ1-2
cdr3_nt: TGTGCCAGCAGTCGGGCGGGGACAGACCTAACGTCGTACACCTTC
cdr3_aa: CASSRAGTDLTSYTF

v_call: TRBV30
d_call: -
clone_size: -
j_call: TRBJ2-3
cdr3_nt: TGTGCCTGGAGTGTACGGGCGGTGGATACGCAGTATTTT
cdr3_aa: CAWSVRAVDTQYF

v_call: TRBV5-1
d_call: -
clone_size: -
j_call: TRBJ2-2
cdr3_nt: TGCGCCAGCAGCTTGGCCGGGTTCAGCCAATTGAACACCGGGGAGCTGTTTTTT
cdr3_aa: CASSLAGFSQLNTGELFF

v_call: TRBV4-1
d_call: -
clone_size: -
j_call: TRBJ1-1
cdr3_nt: TGCGCCAGCAGCCACGGACAAACCATGAACACTGAAGCTTTCTTT
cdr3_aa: CASSHGQTMNTEAFF

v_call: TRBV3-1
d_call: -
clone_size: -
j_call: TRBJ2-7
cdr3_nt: TGTGCCAGCAGCCAAGAGGCAGGGCATTCCGAGCAGTACTTC
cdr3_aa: CASSQEAGHSEQYF

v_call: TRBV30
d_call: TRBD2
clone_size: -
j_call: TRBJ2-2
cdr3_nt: TGTGCCTTGGGCGGGGGGGCCCCGAACACCGGGGAGCTGTTTTTT
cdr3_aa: CALGGGAPNTGELFF

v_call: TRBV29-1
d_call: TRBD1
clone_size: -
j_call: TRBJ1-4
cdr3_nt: TGCAGCGTTCTTAAGACAGGGGGCGATGAAAAACTGTTTTTT
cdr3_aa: CSVLKTGGDEKLFF

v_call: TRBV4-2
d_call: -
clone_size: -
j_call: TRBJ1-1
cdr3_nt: TGTGCCAGCAGCCAATCCATTGGGGAACAATGGGAAGCTTTCTTT
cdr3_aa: CASSQSIGEQWEAFF

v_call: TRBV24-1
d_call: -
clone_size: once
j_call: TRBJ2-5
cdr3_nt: TGTGCCACCAGTGATGCAGCACAAGAGACCCAGTACTTC
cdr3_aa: CATSDAAQETQYF

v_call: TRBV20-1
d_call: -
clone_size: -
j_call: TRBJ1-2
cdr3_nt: TGCAGTGCTAGCCCAGCCAGAAACTATGGCTACACCTTC
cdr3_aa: CSASPARNYGYTF

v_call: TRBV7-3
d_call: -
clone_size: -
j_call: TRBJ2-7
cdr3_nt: TGTGCCAGCAGCCCGGGGTCCCTCCAGTACTTC
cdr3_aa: CASSPGSLQYF

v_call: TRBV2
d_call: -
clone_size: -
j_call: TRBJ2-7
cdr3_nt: TGTGCCAGCAGGAGACAGAACTATAGGTCCTACGAGCAGTACTTC
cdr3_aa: CASRRQNYRSYEQYF

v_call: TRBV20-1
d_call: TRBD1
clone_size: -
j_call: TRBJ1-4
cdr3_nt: TGCAGTGCCGGGGGACAGGGAAATGAAAAACTGTTTTTT
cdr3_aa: CSAGGQGNEKLFF

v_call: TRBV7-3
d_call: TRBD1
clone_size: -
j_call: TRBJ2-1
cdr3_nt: TGTGCCAGCAGCTTCGACAGGGCAGACAATGAGCAGTTCTTC
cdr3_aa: CASSFDRADNEQFF

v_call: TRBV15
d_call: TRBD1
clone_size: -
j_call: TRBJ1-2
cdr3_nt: TGTGCCACCAGCAGAGATTTTAGACAGGGTCACGATGGCTACACCTTC
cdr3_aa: CATSRDFRQGHDGYTF

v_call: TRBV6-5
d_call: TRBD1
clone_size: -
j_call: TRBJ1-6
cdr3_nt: TGTGCCAGCAGTTACTCGACAGGGGGCTCCTATAATTCACCCCTCCACTTT
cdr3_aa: CASSYSTGGSYNSPLHF

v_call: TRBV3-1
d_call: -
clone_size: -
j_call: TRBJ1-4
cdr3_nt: TGTGCCAGCAGCCAACGAGGTCGGCTTCTTGCAACTAATGAAAAACTGTTTTTT
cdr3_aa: CASSQRGRLLATNEKLFF

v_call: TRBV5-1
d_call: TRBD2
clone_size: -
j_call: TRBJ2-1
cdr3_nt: TGCGCCAGCAGCTTGGCGACTAGCGGGCCGAACAATGAGCAGTTCTTC
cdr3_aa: CASSLATSGPNNEQFF

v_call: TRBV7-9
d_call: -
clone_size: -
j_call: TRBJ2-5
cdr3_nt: TGTGCCAGCAGCCCACAGTCCTACCAAGAGACCCAGTACTTC
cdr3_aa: CASSPQSYQETQYF

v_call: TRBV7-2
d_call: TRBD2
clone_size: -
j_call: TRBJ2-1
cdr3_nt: TGTGCCAGCAGAGCAGGGACTAGCGGGGGGGATGAGCAGTTCTTC
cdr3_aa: CASRAGTSGGDEQFF

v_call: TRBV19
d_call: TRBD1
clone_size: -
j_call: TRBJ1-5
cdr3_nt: TGTGCCAGTAGACCGGGACAGACGATAGATCAGCCCCAGCATTTT
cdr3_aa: CASRPGQTIDQPQHF

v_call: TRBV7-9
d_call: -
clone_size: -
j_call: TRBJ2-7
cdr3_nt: TGTGCCAGCAGCGTAGGACAGCCGAGCTCCTACGAGCAGTACTTC
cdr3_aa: CASSVGQPSSYEQYF

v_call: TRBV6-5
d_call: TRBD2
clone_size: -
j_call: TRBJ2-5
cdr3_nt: TGTGCCAGCAGTTACCGCGGGGGAGGAGAAGAGACCCAGTACTTC
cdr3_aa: CASSYRGGGEETQYF